Listed here are 13 T cell receptor beta chains from one sample, sequenced in a study of early T cells in non-severe SARS-CoV-2 infection. TCRdb called the 5' RACE reads again in MiXCR, with one record for every CDR3 protein. Here the sample spans about 27,000 distinct CDR3 sequences, 2.9% being singletons. The sequenced sample consisted of whole blood. These TCRs come from an adult who was a healthcare worker with PCR-confirmed SARS-CoV-2 infection or an uninfected control (not recorded which).

This clonotype was counted at least ten times. The V call is TRBV12-3 or TRBV12-4, the J call TRBJ2-5, with 10 bases identical to TRBD1. Germline trimming cut 6 bases from V and 9 bases from J; bases unmatched to any gene: 10. The CDR3 loop spans 14 amino acids. The DNA of the CDR3 is TGTGCCAGCAGCCCCACCGCAGGACAGGGGGCCCAGTACTTC. This codes for CASSPTAGQGAQYF.

This clonotype showed up many times. The V call is TRBV12-3 or TRBV12-4, the J call TRBJ1-1; TRBD1 might be the D (6 bases). This CDR3 has 15 amino acids. Trimming cost V 3 bases and J 7 bases, with 18 bases left between them. The CDR3 reads CASSLMGGRGSEAFF. The CDR3 region has the DNA TGTGCCAGCAGTTTGATGGGGGGGCGAGGAAGTGAAGCTTTCTTT.

This clonotype has at least ten counts. V and J are TRBV2 and TRBJ1-4; D gene uncertain. This CDR3 spans 14 amino acids. Germline V gene sequence: CDR1 SNHLY, CDR2 FYNNEI. Trimming cost V 5 bases and J 0 bases, with 7 bases left between them. CDR3: CASSFRSTNEKLFF. In DNA, the CDR3 is TGTGCCAGCAGTTTCCGTTCAACTAATGAAAAACTGTTTTTT.

Notes on this clonotype: One base away lies a much larger clone, so this may be a sequencing read error. It is likely a read error, because the conserved phenylalanine at the end of the CDR3 is missing. The chain uses TRBV5-4 and TRBJ2-7, with D possibly being TRBD1 (5 bases). The CDR3 contains 14 residues. Germline CDR1 SGHNT, CDR2 YYREEE (reference sequence). With 1 base removed from V and 2 bases from J, the gap between germline ends came to 10 bases. CDR3 DNA sequence: TGTGCCAGCAGCTTGAATCAGGGTACCTACGAGCAGTACATC. Protein: CASSLNQGTYEQYI.

This clonotype was seen a handful of times. The genes are TRBV29-1 and TRBJ2-7; 7 bases map to TRBD1. The CDR3 consists of 13 residues. From germline, CDR1 is SQVTM and CDR2 ANQGSEA. The V and J ends lost 6 bases and 0 bases, in that order; junction bases with no gene match: 5. The CDR3 region is CSVMDRSSYEQYV. CDR3 coding DNA: TGCAGCGTGATGGACAGGAGCTCCTACGAGCAGTACGTC.

This clonotype appeared many times. The chain couples TRBV20-1 to TRBJ2-3; a weak D match, TRBD2 (5 bases). CDR1 DFQATT and CDR2 SNEGSKA come from the germline V gene (reference sequence). CDR3 length: 13 residues. The V end lost 6 bases, the J end lost 0 bases, and 10 bases lay between the germline ends. CDR3 DNA: TGCAGTGCAACTAGACCTAGCACAGATACGCAGTATTTT. Encoded protein: CSATRPSTDTQYF.

The chain couples TRBV6-1 to TRBJ1-5, with 9 bases that match TRBD1. The J segment lost 1 base and the V segment lost 6 bases, leaving 7 bases of the junction unmatched. Germline V lookup: CDR1 MNHNS, CDR2 SASEGT. This CDR3 comprises 16 residues. DNA of the CDR3: TGTGCCAGCAGCAAACAGGGGGCAGGGAGCAATCAGCCCCAGCATTTT. It is translated as CASSKQGAGSNQPQHF.

This clonotype was recorded many times. The chain links TRBV10-3 to TRBJ1-6, with D possibly being TRBD1 (6 bases). V gave up 3 bases and J gave up 0 bases, with 9 bases separating them. Germline lookup yields CDR1 ENHRY and CDR2 SYGVKD. The CDR3 consists of 16 residues. CDR3: CAISDWGLSYNSPLHF. The CDR3 nucleotides are TGTGCCATCAGTGATTGGGGGCTCTCCTATAATTCACCCCTCCACTTT.

There are many counts of this clonotype. The V gene is TRBV27, the J gene TRBJ1-1; a weak D match, TRBD1 (6 bases). The CDR3 sequence is 15 residues long. Germline CDR1 MNHEY, CDR2 SMNVEV (reference sequence). The germline V and J ends were trimmed by 4 bases and 0 bases, with 12 bases remaining between them. The CDR3 sequence: CASSSQDRLNTEAFF. Written as DNA, the CDR3 is TGTGCCAGCAGTTCCCAGGACAGACTGAACACTGAAGCTTTCTTT.

This clonotype was detected many times. The chain recombines TRBV5-1 with TRBJ1-2; D gene unclear. There are 13 residues in the CDR3. V was cut by 0 bases and J by 7 bases, with 10 bases left in between. Germline assignment: CDR1 SGHRS and CDR2 YFSETQ. The CDR3 region is CASSLAGYSGYTF. The DNA for the CDR3 is TGCGCCAGCAGCTTGGCAGGCTATTCTGGCTACACCTTC.

At least ten counts were recorded for this clonotype. The chain employs TRBV19 and TRBJ2-2, with TRBD1 matching over 7 bases. The CDR3 is 15 residues long. Germline CDR1 is LNHDA and CDR2 is SQIVND (reference sequence). V trimming: 6 bases; J trimming: 3 bases; junction bases outside the gene matches: 7. CDR3 in amino acids: CASRPGQVYTGELFF. The CDR3 DNA reads as TGTGCCAGTAGACCCGGACAGGTGTACACCGGGGAGCTGTTTTTT.

Only a few counts were recorded for this clonotype. This may come from a read error, since a much larger clone is one base off. The genes are TRBV29-1 and TRBJ2-5; D perhaps matches TRBD2 (5 bases). This CDR3 has 13 amino acids. Germline CDR1 SQVTM, CDR2 ANQGSEA. Here the CDR3 DNA reads TGCAGCGTTGTTGGGCAGATTGGGGAGACCCCGTACTTC. Protein sequence: CSVVGQIGETPYF.

This clonotype came up many times. V and J are TRBV7-3 and TRBJ2-3; the match to TRBD1 covers 7 bases. Germline V CDR1 and CDR2: SGHTA, FQGTGA. The CDR3 runs to 13 residues. J was trimmed by 7 bases and V by 5 bases; bases with no gene match: 6. This CDR3 is CASSAGQAYTQYF. The DNA of the CDR3 is TGTGCCAGCAGCGCCGGACAGGCCTATACGCAGTATTTT.